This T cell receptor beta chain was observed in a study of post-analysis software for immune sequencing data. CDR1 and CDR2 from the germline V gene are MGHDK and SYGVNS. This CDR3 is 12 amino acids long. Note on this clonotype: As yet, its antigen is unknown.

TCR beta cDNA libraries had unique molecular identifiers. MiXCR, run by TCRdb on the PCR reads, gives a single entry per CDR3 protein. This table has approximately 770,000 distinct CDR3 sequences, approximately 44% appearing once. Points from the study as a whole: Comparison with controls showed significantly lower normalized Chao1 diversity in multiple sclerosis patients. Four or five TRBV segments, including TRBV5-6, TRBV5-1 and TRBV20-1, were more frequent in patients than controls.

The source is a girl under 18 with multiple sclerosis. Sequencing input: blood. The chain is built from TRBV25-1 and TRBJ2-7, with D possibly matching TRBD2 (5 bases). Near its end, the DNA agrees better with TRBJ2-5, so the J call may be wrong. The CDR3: CASSGGLGTQYF. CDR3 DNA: TGTGCCAGCAGTGGCGGGTTGGGGACCCAGTACTTC.